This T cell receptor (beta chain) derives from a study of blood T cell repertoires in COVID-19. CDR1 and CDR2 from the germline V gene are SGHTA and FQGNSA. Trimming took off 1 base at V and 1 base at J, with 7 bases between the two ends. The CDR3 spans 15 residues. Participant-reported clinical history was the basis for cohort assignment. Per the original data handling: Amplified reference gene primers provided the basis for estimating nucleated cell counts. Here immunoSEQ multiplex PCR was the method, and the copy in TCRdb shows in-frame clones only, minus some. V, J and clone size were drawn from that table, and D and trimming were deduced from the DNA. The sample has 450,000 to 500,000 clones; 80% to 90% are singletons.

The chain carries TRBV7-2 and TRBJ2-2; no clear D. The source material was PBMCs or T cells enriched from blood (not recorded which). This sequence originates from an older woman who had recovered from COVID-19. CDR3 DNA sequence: TGTGCCAGCAGCTTAGTGCGGAAGAACACCGGGGAGCTGTTTTTT. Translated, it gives CASSLVRKNTGELFF.